This T cell receptor (beta chain) was identified in a study of blood T cell repertoires in COVID-19. Across the study: Acute-phase and convalescent COVID-19 samples originated in the United States, Italy and Spain. Sample material is recorded as cDNA or gDNA derived from T cells, B-cell-depleted T cells, or PBMCs.

The sample holds a few counts of this clone. Unmatched junction bases numbered 7, after V lost 0 bases and J lost 8 bases. Germline lookup yields CDR1 SGDLS and CDR2 YYNGEE. The length of the CDR3 is 15 residues. Original data processing: Reference gene primers were amplified, and this amplification served to estimate nucleated cell counts. This table comes from immunoSEQ multiplex PCR, and its TCRdb copy is limited to in-frame clones, with some not included. That table is the source of V, J and clone size, and D and trimming were worked out from the DNA. The repertoire holds 45,000 to 65,000 clones, with just over 85% as singletons.

The V gene is TRBV9, the J gene TRBJ2-1; TRBD2 agrees at 8 bases. The material sequenced was peripheral blood. The clonotype was recovered from a man aged 80 or over with active COVID-19. CDR3 sequence (DNA): TGTGCCAGCAGCGTAGGAGCGGGAGTCGACTATGAGCAGTTCTTC. It specifies CASSVGAGVDYEQFF.